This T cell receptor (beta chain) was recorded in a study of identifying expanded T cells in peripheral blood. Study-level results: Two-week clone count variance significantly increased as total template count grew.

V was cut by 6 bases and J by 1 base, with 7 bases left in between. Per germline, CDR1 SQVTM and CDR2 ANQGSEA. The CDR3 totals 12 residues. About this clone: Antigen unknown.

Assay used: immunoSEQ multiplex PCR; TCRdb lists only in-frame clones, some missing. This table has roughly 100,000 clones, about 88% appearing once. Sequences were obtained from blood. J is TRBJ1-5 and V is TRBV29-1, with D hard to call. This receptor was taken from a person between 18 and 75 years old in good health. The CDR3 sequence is CSVGDSNQPQHF. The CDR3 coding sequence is TGCAGCGTCGGTGACAGCAATCAGCCCCAGCATTTT.